Included here is one TCR beta chain sequence, with context. The sample belongs to a study of blood T cell repertoires in COVID-19. About the study: The samples span acute and convalescent COVID-19 from the United States, Italy and Spain. Nucleic acid was either cDNA or gDNA, and it came from T cells, B-cell-depleted T cells, or PBMCs.

The method was immunoSEQ multiplex PCR; TCRdb's version includes in-frame clones alone and lacks a portion of them. The table records about 210,000 clones, just under 85% of them present only once. Trimming took off 3 bases at V and 2 bases at J, with 10 bases between the two ends. From germline, CDR1 is LNHDA and CDR2 SQIVND (reference sequence). This CDR3 is 14 amino acids long. The chain employs TRBV19 and TRBJ1-1; D gene ambiguous. This clonotype was obtained from a woman in her forties or fifties with active or convalescent COVID-19. Sequencing used peripheral blood. As DNA, the CDR3 is TGTGCCAGTAGTATCGGGATTCTCAACACTGAAGCTTTCTTT. Protein sequence: CASSIGILNTEAFF.